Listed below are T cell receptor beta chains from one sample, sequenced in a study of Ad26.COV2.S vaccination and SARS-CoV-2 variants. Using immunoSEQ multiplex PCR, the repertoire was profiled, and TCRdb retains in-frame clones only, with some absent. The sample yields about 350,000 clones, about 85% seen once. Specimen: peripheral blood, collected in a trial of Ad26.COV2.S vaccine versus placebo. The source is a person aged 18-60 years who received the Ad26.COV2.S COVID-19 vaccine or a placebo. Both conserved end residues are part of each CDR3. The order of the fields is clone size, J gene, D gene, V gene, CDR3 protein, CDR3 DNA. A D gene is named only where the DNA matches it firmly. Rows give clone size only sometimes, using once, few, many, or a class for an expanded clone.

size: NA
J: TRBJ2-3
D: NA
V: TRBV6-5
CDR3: CASSYSLASTDTQYF
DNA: TGTGCCAGCAGTTACTCGCTAGCGAGCACAGATACGCAGTATTTT

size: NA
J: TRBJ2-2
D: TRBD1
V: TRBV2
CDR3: CASSARQGTGELFF
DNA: TGTGCCAGCAGCGCACGACAGGGTACCGGGGAGCTGTTTTTT

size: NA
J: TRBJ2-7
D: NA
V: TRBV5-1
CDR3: CASSSDNFNGEQYF
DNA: TGCGCCAGCAGCTCCGATAACTTCAACGGCGAGCAGTACTTC

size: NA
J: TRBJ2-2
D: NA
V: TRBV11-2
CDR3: CASSLDPPGAANTGELFF
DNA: TGTGCCAGCAGCTTGGACCCCCCCGGGGCAGCGAACACCGGGGAGCTGTTTTTT

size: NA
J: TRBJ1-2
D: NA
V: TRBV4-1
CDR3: CASSDSPTSYGYTF
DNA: TGCGCCAGCAGCGATTCCCCCACATCCTATGGCTACACCTTC

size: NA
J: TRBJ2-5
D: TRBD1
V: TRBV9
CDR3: CASSAGQGSWWETQYF
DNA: TGTGCCAGCAGCGCGGGACAGGGGAGTTGGTGGGAGACCCAGTACTTC

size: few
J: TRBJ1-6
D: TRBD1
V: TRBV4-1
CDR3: CASSQEGTAYNSPLHF
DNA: TGCGCCAGCAGCCAAGAAGGGACAGCCTATAATTCACCCCTCCACTTT

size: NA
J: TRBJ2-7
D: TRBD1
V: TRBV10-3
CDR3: CAISRDRTSYEQYF
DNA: TGTGCCATCAGCAGGGACAGGACCTCATACGAGCAGTACTTC

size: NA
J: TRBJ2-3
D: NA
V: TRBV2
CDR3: CASSGNRGTDTQYF
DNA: TGTGCCAGCAGCGGGAACAGGGGCACAGATACGCAGTATTTT

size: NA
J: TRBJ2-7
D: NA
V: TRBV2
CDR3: CASSERWSPTTYEQYF
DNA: TGTGCCAGCAGTGAGAGGTGGTCCCCTACCACCTACGAGCAGTACTTC

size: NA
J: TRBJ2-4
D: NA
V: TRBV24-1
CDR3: CATSDAGQTNIQYF
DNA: TGTGCCACCAGTGATGCTGGACAGACAAACATTCAGTACTTC

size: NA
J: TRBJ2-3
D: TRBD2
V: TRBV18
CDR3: CASSPLSQERGVLTDTQYF
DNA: TGTGCCAGCTCACCCCTCTCCCAGGAGCGGGGGGTCCTAACAGATACGCAGTATTTT

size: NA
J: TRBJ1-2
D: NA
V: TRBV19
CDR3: CASGIKGNYGYTF
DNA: TGTGCCAGTGGGATTAAGGGCAACTATGGCTACACCTTC

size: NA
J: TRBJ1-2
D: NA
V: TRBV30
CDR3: CAYPTAGPYGYTF
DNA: TGTGCCTACCCCACGGCAGGGCCCTATGGCTACACCTTC

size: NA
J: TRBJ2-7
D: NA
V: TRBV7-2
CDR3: CASSPRGAYYEQYF
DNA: TGTGCCAGCAGCCCCAGGGGCGCGTACTACGAGCAGTACTTC

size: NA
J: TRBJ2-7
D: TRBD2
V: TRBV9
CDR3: CASSAAGTSSNEQYF
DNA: TGTGCCAGCAGCGCGGCCGGGACTAGCTCGAACGAGCAGTACTTC

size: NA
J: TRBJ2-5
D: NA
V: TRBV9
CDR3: CAGSERGWQETQYF
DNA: TGTGCCGGCAGCGAAAGGGGATGGCAAGAGACCCAGTACTTC

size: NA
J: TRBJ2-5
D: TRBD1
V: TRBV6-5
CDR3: CASSSPGGSGTQYF
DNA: TGTGCCAGCAGTAGTCCAGGGGGATCGGGGACCCAGTACTTC

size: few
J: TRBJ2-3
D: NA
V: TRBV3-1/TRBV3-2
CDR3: CASRPTSSVDTQYF
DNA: TGTGCCAGCAGACCTACTAGCTCGGTGGATACGCAGTATTTT

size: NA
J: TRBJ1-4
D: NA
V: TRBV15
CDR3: CATFDRPNEKLFF
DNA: TGTGCCACCTTCGACAGGCCTAATGAAAAACTGTTTTTT

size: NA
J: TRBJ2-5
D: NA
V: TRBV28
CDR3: CASSSLWGTETQYF
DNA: TGTGCCAGCAGCTCACTCTGGGGTACCGAGACCCAGTACTTC

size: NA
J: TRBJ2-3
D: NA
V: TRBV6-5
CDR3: CASSPRGAGTDTQYF
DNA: TGTGCCAGCAGTCCCCGGGGGGCAGGCACAGATACGCAGTATTTT

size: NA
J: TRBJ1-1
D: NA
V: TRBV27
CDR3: CASGGEFMNTEAFF
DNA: TGTGCCTCCGGGGGGGAGTTCATGAACACTGAAGCTTTCTTT

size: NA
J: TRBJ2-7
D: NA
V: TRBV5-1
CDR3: CASSLALGAVEQYF
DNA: TGCGCCAGCAGCTTGGCCCTGGGGGCGGTCGAGCAGTACTTC

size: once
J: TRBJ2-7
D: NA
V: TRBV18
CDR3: CASSPGPTYEQYF
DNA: TGTGCCAGCTCACCGGGACCCACCTACGAGCAGTACTTC

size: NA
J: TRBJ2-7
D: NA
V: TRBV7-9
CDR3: CASSRLGYEQYF
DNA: TGTGCCAGCAGCCGGTTGGGGTACGAGCAGTACTTC

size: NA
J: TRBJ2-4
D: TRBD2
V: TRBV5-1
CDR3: CASSPAPGGNIQYF
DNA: TGCGCCAGCAGCCCAGCCCCGGGGGGAAACATTCAGTACTTC

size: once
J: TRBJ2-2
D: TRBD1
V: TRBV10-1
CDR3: CASSESLTGGAGELFF
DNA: TGCGCCAGCAGTGAGTCTTTGACAGGGGGCGCGGGGGAGCTGTTTTTT

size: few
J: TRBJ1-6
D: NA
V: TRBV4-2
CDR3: CASSQEDSRSSYNSPLHF
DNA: TGTGCCAGCAGCCAAGAGGACAGTCGAAGCTCCTATAATTCACCCCTCCACTTT

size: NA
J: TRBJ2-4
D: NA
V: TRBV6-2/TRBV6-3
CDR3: CASSSRQVWEAKNIQYF
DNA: TGTGCCAGCAGTTCCAGACAGGTATGGGAAGCCAAAAACATTCAGTACTTC

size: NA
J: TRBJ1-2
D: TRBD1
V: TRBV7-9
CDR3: CASSPILGQGNYGYTF
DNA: TGTGCCAGCAGCCCAATCCTGGGACAGGGGAACTATGGCTACACCTTC

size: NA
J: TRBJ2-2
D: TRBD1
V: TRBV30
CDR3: CAWIGQGALLNTGELFF
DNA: TGTGCCTGGATCGGACAGGGAGCACTACTAAACACCGGGGAGCTGTTTTTT

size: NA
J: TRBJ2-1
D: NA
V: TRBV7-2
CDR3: CASSLGFAAGSFNEQFF
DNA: TGTGCCAGCAGCTTAGGGTTTGCGGCGGGATCATTCAATGAGCAGTTCTTC

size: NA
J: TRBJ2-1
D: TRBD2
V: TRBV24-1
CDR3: CATSDPGLAGGSSYNEQFF
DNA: TGTGCCACCAGTGACCCGGGACTAGCGGGAGGAAGCTCCTACAATGAGCAGTTCTTC

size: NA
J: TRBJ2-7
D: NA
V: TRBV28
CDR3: CASSLPGYEQYF
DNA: TGTGCCAGCAGTTTACCGGGGTACGAGCAGTACTTC

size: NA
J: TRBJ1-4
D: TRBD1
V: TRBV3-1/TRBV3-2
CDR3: CASSQRTGNEKLFF
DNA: TGTGCCAGCAGCCAAAGGACAGGGAATGAAAAACTGTTTTTT

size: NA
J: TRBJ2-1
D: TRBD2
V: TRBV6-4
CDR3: CASSLAGGTYNEQFF
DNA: TGTGCCAGCAGTTTAGCGGGAGGGACGTACAATGAGCAGTTCTTC

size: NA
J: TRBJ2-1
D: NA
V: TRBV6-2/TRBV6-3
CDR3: CASSRGFDEQFF
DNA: TGTGCCAGCAGTAGGGGGTTTGATGAGCAGTTCTTC

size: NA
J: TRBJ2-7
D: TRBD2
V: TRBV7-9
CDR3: CASSARPSSGGSYEQYF
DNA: TGTGCCAGCAGCGCCCGACCATCTAGCGGGGGCTCCTACGAGCAGTACTTC

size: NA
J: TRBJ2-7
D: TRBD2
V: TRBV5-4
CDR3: CASSFRLAGGYLDEQYF
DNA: TGTGCCAGCAGCTTTAGACTAGCGGGAGGGTATCTCGACGAGCAGTACTTC

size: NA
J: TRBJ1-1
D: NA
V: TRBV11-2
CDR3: CASSLGDPGAEAFF
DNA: TGTGCCAGCAGCTTAGGTGACCCGGGGGCTGAAGCTTTCTTT